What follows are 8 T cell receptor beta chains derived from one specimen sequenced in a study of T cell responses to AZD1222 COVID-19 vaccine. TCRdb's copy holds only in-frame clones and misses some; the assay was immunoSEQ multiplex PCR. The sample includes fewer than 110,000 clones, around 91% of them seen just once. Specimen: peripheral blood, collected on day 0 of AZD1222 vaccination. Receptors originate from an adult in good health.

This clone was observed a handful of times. The CDR3: CAIRRGTGESGGQFF. CDR3 bases: TGTGCCATCAGGCGCGGGACAGGAGAGAGTGGGGGGCAGTTCTTC. The chain is built from TRBV10-3 and TRBJ2-1; TRBD1 agrees at 8 bases. The CDR3 loop spans 15 amino acids. CDR1 and CDR2 (germline): ENHRY, SYGVKD. J lost 12 bases, V lost 6 bases, and 16 bases had no gene match.

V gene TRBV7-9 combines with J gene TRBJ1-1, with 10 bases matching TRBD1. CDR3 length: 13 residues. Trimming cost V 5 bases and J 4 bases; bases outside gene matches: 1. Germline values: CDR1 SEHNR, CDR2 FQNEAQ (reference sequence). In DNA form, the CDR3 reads TGTGCCAGCAGCCGGACAGGGGGCACTGAAGCTTTCTTT. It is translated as CASSRTGGTEAFF.

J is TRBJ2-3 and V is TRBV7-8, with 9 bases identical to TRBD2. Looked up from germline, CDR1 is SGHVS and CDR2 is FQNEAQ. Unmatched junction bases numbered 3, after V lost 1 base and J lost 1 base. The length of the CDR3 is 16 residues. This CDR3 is CASSLGSSGGTDTQYF. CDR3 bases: TGTGCCAGCAGCTTAGGGTCTAGCGGGGGCACAGATACGCAGTATTTT.

CDR3 nucleotides: TGTGCCAGCAGTTACAGCTCCTACGAGCAGTACTTC. Translating it yields CASSYSSYEQYF. This rearrangement joins TRBV12-3 or TRBV12-4 to TRBJ2-7; no clear D gene. The CDR3 consists of 12 residues. Trimming took off 4 bases at V and 0 bases at J, with 4 bases between the two ends.

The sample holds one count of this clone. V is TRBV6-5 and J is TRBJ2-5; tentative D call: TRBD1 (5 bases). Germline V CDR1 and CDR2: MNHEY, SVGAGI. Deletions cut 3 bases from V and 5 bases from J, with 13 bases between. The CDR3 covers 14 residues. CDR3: CASSYDTGRETQYF. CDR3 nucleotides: TGTGCCAGCAGTTATGATACAGGCCGGGAGACCCAGTACTTC.

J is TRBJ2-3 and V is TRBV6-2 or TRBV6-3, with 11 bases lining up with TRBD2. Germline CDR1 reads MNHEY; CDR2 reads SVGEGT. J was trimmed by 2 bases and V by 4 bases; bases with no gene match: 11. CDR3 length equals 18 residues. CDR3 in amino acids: CASSLGLAGGVVTDTQYF. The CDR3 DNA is TGTGCCAGCAGTTTGGGGCTAGCGGGGGGCGTAGTCACAGATACGCAGTATTTT.

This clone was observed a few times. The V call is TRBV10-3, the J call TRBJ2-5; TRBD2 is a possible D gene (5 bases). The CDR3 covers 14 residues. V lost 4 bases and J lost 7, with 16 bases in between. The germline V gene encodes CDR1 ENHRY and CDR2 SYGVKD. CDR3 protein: CAISGTEDLGTQYF. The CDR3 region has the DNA TGTGCCATCAGTGGGACGGAGGACTTAGGGACCCAGTACTTC.

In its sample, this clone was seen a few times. The CDR3 here is CATSDAHRVGENEQFF. The DNA for the CDR3 is TGTGCCACCAGTGATGCCCACAGGGTTGGCGAGAATGAGCAGTTCTTC. This chain connects TRBV24-1 to TRBJ2-1, with a weak D call TRBD1 (6 bases). The CDR3 extends over 16 amino acids. V lost 3 bases, J lost 7 bases, and 18 bases lay in between. The V gene's germline CDR1 is KGHDR and CDR2 SFDVKD.